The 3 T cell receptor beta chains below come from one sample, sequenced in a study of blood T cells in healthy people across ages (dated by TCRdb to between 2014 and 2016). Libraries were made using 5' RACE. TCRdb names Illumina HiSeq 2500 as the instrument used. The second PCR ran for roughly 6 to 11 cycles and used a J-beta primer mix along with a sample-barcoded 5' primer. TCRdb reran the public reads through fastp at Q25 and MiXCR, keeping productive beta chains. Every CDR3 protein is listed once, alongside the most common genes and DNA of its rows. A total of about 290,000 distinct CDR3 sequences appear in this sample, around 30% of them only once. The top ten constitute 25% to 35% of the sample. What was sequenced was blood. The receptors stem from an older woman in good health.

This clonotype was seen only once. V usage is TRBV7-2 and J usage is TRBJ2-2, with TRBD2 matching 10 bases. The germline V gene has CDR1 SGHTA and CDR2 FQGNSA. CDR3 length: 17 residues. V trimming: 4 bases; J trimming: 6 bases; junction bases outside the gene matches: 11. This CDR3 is CASSSRIVAGGPGELFF. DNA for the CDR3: TGTGCCAGCAGCTCCCGTATAGTAGCGGGGGGCCCCGGGGAGCTGTTTTTT.

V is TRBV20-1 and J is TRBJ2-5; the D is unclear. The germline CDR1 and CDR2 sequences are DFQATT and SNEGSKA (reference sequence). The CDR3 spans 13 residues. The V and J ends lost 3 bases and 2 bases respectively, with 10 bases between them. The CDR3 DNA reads TGCAGTGCTAGGATACCCAGACAAGAGACCCAGTACTTC. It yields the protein CSARIPRQETQYF.

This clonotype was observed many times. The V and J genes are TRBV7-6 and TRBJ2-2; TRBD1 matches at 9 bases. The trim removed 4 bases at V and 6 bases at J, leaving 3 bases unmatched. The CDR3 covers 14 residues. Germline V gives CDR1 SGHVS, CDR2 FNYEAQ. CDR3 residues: CASSSGTGSGELFF. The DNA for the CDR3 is TGTGCCAGCAGCTCTGGGACAGGGTCCGGGGAGCTGTTTTTT.